Each of the 13 T cell receptor beta chains below was sequenced from the same sample in a study of blood T cell repertoires in COVID-19 (dated by TCRdb to 2020 to 2021). To prepare the library, the immunoSEQ multiplex PCR assay was applied. TCRdb mirrors the immuneACCESS table, restricted to in-frame sequences. Some clones are absent from its copies; in checked studies, under half trace to an unresolved V gene, and the reason for the others is unknown. The sample includes roughly 100,000 clones, with around 89% observed a single time. Jointly, the top ten make up 4.8% of the sample. The sample was peripheral blood. The receptors originated from a woman of 80 years or more with active COVID-19.

V and J are TRBV19 and TRBJ2-7; 14 nucleotides agree with TRBD2. The CDR3 sequence is 17 residues long. Trimming cost V 5 bases and J 4 bases; bases outside gene matches: 10. Germline V gene data show CDR1 as LNHDA and CDR2 as SQIVND (reference sequence). CDR3 nucleotides: TGTGCCAGTAGTTCAGGGACTAGCGGGAGACCACCTTACGAGCAGTACTTC. This translates into CASSSGTSGRPPYEQYF. Looking up the rest from reference TRBV19 and TRBJ2-7 gives the full variable domain: DGGITQSPKYLFRKEGQNVTLSCEQNLNHDAMYWYRQDPGQGLRLIYYSQIVNDFQKGDIAEGYSVSREKKESFPLTVTSAQKNPTAFYLCASSSGTSGRPPYEQYFGPGTRLTVT.

The chain has TRBV11-2 and TRBJ2-2, with D possibly TRBD2 on 6 matching bases. V was trimmed by 6 bases and J by 6 bases, leaving 20 bases between them. The CDR3 is made up of 16 amino acids. Germline V gene sequence: CDR1 SGHAT, CDR2 FQNNGV. The CDR3 region has the DNA TGTGCCAGCAGGTTCGGGGGTGGAAGTTCGTCCGGGGAGCTGTTTTTT. It encodes CASRFGGGSSSGELFF.

This clone appeared a single time. This sequence joins TRBV7-3 and TRBJ2-6; 7 bases are a match to TRBD1. Germline V gene data show CDR1 as SGHTA and CDR2 as FQGTGA. Trimming cost V 7 bases and J 2 bases; bases outside gene matches: 26. CDR3 size: 22 residues. This CDR3 is CASTDIRRQGEVFVAGANVLTF. DNA of the CDR3: TGTGCCAGCACTGACATCCGGCGACAGGGAGAGGTTTTTGTGGCTGGGGCCAACGTCCTGACTTTC.

This clone was seen just once. V is TRBV12-3 or TRBV12-4 and J is TRBJ1-4; D is unclear. The CDR3 is made up of 13 amino acids. Trimming cost V 7 bases and J 0 bases, with 6 bases left between them. Here the CDR3 reads CASNSPTNEKLFF. CDR3 DNA sequence: TGTGCCAGCAATAGCCCAACTAATGAAAAACTGTTTTTT.

This clone has only a few counts. The chain employs TRBV5-5 and TRBJ1-6; D remains unclear. The CDR3 runs to 14 residues. V shed 2 bases and J shed 5 bases, with 8 bases lying between them. CDR1 and CDR2 (germline): SGHKS, YYEKEE (reference sequence). CDR3 loop: CASSFPVHNSPLHF. CDR3 DNA: TGTGCCAGCAGCTTCCCAGTCCATAATTCACCCCTCCACTTT.

The chain employs TRBV11-2 and TRBJ2-7; D gene unclear. Trimming removed 5 bases at V and 3 bases at J, with 11 bases between. Germline V gene lookup returns CDR1 SGHAT and CDR2 FQNNGV. This CDR3 comprises 13 residues. As DNA, the CDR3 is TGTGCCAGCAGCCTCGGTCCTAGCTACGAGCAGTACTTC. The encoded protein is CASSLGPSYEQYF.

The chain uses TRBV4-2 and TRBJ2-1, with TRBD2 matching 10 bases. Germline trimming cut 3 bases from V and 3 bases from J; bases unmatched to any gene: 8. The CDR3 runs 17 residues. Germline CDR1 is LGHNA and CDR2 is YNFKEQ. CDR3 protein: CASSHPSGRAFYNEQFF. The CDR3 bases are TGTGCCAGCAGCCACCCCAGCGGGAGGGCCTTCTACAATGAGCAGTTCTTC.

The chain recombines TRBV19 with TRBJ2-7; tentative D call: TRBD1 (5 bases). V lost 3 bases and J lost 4, with 13 bases in between. Germline values: CDR1 LNHDA, CDR2 SQIVND (reference sequence). The CDR3 covers 14 residues. Here the CDR3 reads CASSIGQLGYEQYF. The CDR3 region has the DNA TGTGCCAGTAGTATCGGACAACTTGGGTACGAGCAGTACTTC.

The rearrangement uses TRBV6-2 or TRBV6-3 and TRBJ1-1; 8 nucleotides line up with TRBD1. The CDR3 is made up of 16 amino acids. The J segment lost 1 base and the V segment lost 2 bases, leaving 6 bases of the junction unmatched. From germline, CDR1 is MNHEY and CDR2 SVGEGT. The CDR3 DNA is TGTGCCAGCAGTTACCCGACAGGGGCCGAGAACACTGAAGCTTTCTTT. This codes for CASSYPTGAENTEAFF.

The rearrangement uses TRBV9 and TRBJ2-2, with 7 nucleotides matching TRBD1. This CDR3 has 15 residues. V shed 0 bases and J 4 bases; nucleotides not matched to a gene: 3. The germline CDR1 and CDR2 sequences are SGDLS and YYNGEE. This CDR3 is CASSVGPGGTGELFF. DNA of the CDR3: TGTGCCAGCAGCGTAGGTCCAGGGGGCACCGGGGAGCTGTTTTTT. The full variable domain, rest sourced from reference TRBV9 and TRBJ2-2, is DSGVTQTPKHLITATGQRVTLRCSPRSGDLSVYWYQQSLDQGLQFLIQYYNGEERAKGNILERFSAQQFPDLHSELNLSSLELGDSALYFCASSVGPGGTGELFFGEGSRLTVL.

The chain links TRBV6-2 or TRBV6-3 to TRBJ2-7, with a possible D match to TRBD2 (5 bases). Trimming shortened V by 6 bases and J by 6 bases, and 15 bases separated the two germline ends. Germline V gives CDR1 MNHEY, CDR2 SVGEGT. The CDR3 length is 13 residues. In nucleotides, the CDR3 is TGTGCCAGCAGCCCCACGCGGGTTTTCGAGCAGTACTTC. It specifies CASSPTRVFEQYF.

This chain connects TRBV4-1 to TRBJ2-7; 9 bases align to TRBD1. After removal of 3 bases from V and 3 bases from J, the junction contained 6 bases not matched to a gene. CDR1 and CDR2 (germline): MGHRA, YSYEKL. The CDR3 has 15 amino acids. The CDR3 DNA reads as TGCGCCAGCAGCCAGACTCCGGGACAGGGCTACGAGCAGTACTTC. Protein: CASSQTPGQGYEQYF.

The chain employs TRBV5-4 and TRBJ2-1; weak D call: TRBD2 (6 bases). V lost 4 bases and J lost 3, with 14 bases in between. CDR3 size: 15 residues. From germline, CDR1 is SGHNT and CDR2 YYREEE (reference sequence). CDR3 nucleotide sequence: TGTGCCAGCAGCCTTGGAGGGAGACGCTACAATGAGCAGTTCTTC. Its protein product is CASSLGGRRYNEQFF.